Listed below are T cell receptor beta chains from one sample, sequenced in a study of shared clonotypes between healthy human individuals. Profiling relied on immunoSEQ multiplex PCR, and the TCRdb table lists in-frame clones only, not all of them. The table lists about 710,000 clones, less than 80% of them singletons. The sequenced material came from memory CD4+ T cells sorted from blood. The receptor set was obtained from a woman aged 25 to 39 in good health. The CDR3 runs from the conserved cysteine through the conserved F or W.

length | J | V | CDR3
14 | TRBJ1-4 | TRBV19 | CASSIRQGNEKLFF
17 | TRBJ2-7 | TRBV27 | CASSPTAGTGFSYEQYF
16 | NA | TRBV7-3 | CASSSILTGGTYEQYF
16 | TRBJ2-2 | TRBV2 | CASELEGQTPTGELFF
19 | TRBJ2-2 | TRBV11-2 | CASSASIASGRAWTGELFF
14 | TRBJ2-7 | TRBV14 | CASSREGGPHEQYF
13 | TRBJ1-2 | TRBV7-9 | CASSLEGGGGYTF
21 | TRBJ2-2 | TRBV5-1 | CASSSPIRNEEGRPNTGELFF
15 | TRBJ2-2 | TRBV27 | CASSFKQLKGGELFF
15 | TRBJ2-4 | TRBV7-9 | CASRDSRLAKNIQYF
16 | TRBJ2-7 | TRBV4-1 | CASSQDSGGNPYEQYF
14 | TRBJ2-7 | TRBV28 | CASSPGQWIFEQYF
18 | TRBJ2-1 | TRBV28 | CASSLWTGLGQGPDEQFF
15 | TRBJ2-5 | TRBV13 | CASSLTTGGAETQYF